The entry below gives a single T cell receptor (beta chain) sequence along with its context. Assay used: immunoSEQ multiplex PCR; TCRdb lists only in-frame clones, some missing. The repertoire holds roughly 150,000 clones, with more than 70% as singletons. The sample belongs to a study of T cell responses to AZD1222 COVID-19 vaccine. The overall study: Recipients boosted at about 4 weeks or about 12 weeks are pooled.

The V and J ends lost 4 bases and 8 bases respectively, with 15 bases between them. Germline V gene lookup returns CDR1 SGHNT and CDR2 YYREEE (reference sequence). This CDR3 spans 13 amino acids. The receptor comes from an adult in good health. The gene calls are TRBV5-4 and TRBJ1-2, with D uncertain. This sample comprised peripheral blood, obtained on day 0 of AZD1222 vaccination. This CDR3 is CASSHGGFGGYTF. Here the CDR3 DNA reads TGTGCCAGCAGCCACGGAGGGTTTGGCGGCTACACCTTC.